This T cell receptor beta chain was profiled in a study of cytomegalovirus exposure and HLA in healthy donors. Looked up from germline, CDR1 is LNHDA and CDR2 is SQIVND (reference sequence). The V end lost 1 base, the J end lost 4 bases, and 17 bases lay between the germline ends. The CDR3 spans 16 residues. General study results and limits: Later analysis showed most CMV-associated TCR beta chains appearing HLA-restricted. Cytomegalovirus-associated TCR beta chains were listed, numbering around 150. Certain sequence variants were highly shared and formed a cluster, and this cluster was likely a sequencing artifact.

For this clone: Its specificity is not known.

The PCR employed 60 Vbeta primers together with 13 Jbeta primers. Produced via immunoSEQ multiplex PCR; TCRdb's table is partial and in-frame only. Counted here are some 180,000 clones, around 78% occurring once; the ten biggest clones make up 11% to 15%. The sequenced sample consisted of PBMCs. The receptor's source is a woman aged 25 to 45 in good health and CMV-seropositive. This chain uses TRBV19 with TRBJ2-7; a possible D gene is TRBD1 (6 bases). The CDR3 loop is CASSIASGQQGYEQYF. Here the CDR3 DNA reads TGTGCCAGTAGTATAGCATCGGGACAACAAGGGTACGAGCAGTACTTC.